A selection of T cell receptor beta chains follows, all from one sample in a study of T cells after yellow fever vaccination. TCRdb used MiXCR to reprocess the 5' RACE reads, holding one entry per CDR3 protein. The repertoire holds 550,000 or so distinct CDR3 sequences, with roughly 21% as singletons. Source: PBMCs, taken 15 days after the yellow fever booster vaccination. The receptors were gathered from a man aged 25 to 40 who received the YFV17D yellow fever vaccine. Both conserved end residues are part of each CDR3. The order of the fields is clone size, D gene, J gene, CDR3 length, V gene, CDR3 protein, CDR3 DNA. D genes are given only for firm matches. Size tells how often a clone was seen (once, few, many) or the class of an expanded clone, and some rows leave it out.

size: few
D: NA
J: TRBJ2-3
length: 11
V: TRBV6-2/TRBV6-3
CDR3: CASLDPDTQYF
DNA: TGTGCCAGCCTAGATCCAGATACGCAGTATTTT

size: few
D: NA
J: TRBJ2-5
length: 14
V: TRBV18
CDR3: CASSPMTVQETQYF
DNA: TGTGCCAGCTCACCCATGACAGTCCAAGAGACCCAGTACTTC

size: NA
D: TRBD2
J: TRBJ2-7
length: 15
V: TRBV7-2
CDR3: CASSVMTSGKYEQYF
DNA: TGTGCCAGCAGCGTCATGACTAGCGGGAAGTACGAGCAGTACTTC

size: few
D: NA
J: TRBJ2-1
length: 16
V: TRBV7-2
CDR3: CASSYRAYLSYNEQFF
DNA: TGTGCCAGCAGCTACAGGGCCTACTTATCCTACAATGAGCAGTTCTTC

size: NA
D: NA
J: TRBJ2-4
length: 15
V: TRBV20-1
CDR3: CSASGGDSTKNIQYF
DNA: TGCAGTGCTAGTGGGGGTGACAGTACCAAAAACATTCAGTACTTC

size: NA
D: TRBD2
J: TRBJ2-2
length: 16
V: TRBV4-3
CDR3: CASSQEPRRGAGELFF
DNA: TGCGCCAGCAGCCAAGAACCCCGTCGGGGGGCCGGGGAGCTGTTTTTT

size: NA
D: TRBD2
J: TRBJ2-7
length: 13
V: TRBV10-3
CDR3: CAIGLAASYEQYF
DNA: TGTGCCATCGGGCTAGCGGCCTCCTACGAGCAGTACTTC

size: few
D: TRBD1
J: TRBJ2-3
length: 15
V: TRBV7-2
CDR3: CASSGTGGSTDTQYF
DNA: TGTGCCAGCAGCGGGACAGGGGGGAGCACAGATACGCAGTATTTT

size: NA
D: TRBD1
J: TRBJ1-1
length: 14
V: TRBV7-6
CDR3: CASSAGTGGTEAFF
DNA: TGTGCCAGCAGCGCCGGGACAGGGGGCACGGAAGCTTTCTTT

size: NA
D: NA
J: TRBJ1-1
length: 13
V: TRBV29-1
CDR3: CSVESPGNTEAFF
DNA: TGCAGCGTTGAGTCCCCAGGGAACACTGAAGCTTTCTTT

size: NA
D: NA
J: TRBJ2-3
length: 15
V: TRBV11-2
CDR3: CASSRRETSTDTQYF
DNA: TGTGCCAGCAGCCGCCGAGAGACTAGCACAGATACGCAGTATTTT

size: NA
D: NA
J: TRBJ2-7
length: 13
V: TRBV29-1
CDR3: CSVEGQKTYEQYF
DNA: TGCAGCGTTGAAGGGCAGAAGACCTACGAGCAGTACTTC

size: NA
D: NA
J: TRBJ2-5
length: 15
V: TRBV7-2
CDR3: CASSLNPASGGTQYF
DNA: TGTGCCAGCAGCTTAAACCCGGCTAGTGGGGGGACCCAGTACTTC

size: NA
D: NA
J: TRBJ2-5
length: 13
V: TRBV7-9
CDR3: CASSAADQETQYF
DNA: TGTGCCAGCAGCGCGGCAGACCAAGAGACCCAGTACTTC

size: NA
D: NA
J: TRBJ1-1
length: 14
V: TRBV6-2/TRBV6-3
CDR3: CASSYRTVNTEAFF
DNA: TGTGCCAGCAGCTACCGGACGGTGAACACTGAAGCTTTCTTT

size: few
D: TRBD2
J: TRBJ2-7
length: 16
V: TRBV28
CDR3: CASSPTSAEHSYEQYF
DNA: TGTGCCAGCAGTCCGACTAGCGCAGAGCACTCCTACGAGCAGTACTTC

size: few
D: TRBD1
J: TRBJ1-1
length: 13
V: TRBV29-1
CDR3: CSAHGQGNTEAFF
DNA: TGCAGCGCCCATGGACAGGGGAACACTGAAGCTTTCTTT

size: NA
D: NA
J: TRBJ2-1
length: 14
V: TRBV18
CDR3: CASSPGLGSSEQFF
DNA: TGTGCCAGCTCACCGGGACTGGGATCGTCTGAGCAGTTCTTC

size: few
D: NA
J: TRBJ2-3
length: 15
V: TRBV7-3
CDR3: CASSLGGPTTDTQYF
DNA: TGTGCCAGCAGCTTGGGGGGTCCCACCACAGATACGCAGTATTTT

size: few
D: NA
J: TRBJ2-7
length: 16
V: TRBV5-1
CDR3: CASSLGGSARSYEQYF
DNA: TGCGCCAGCAGCTTGGGAGGATCGGCACGCTCCTACGAGCAGTACTTC

size: NA
D: TRBD1
J: TRBJ2-7
length: 15
V: TRBV20-1
CDR3: CSARVQDRGSYEQYF
DNA: TGCAGTGCTAGAGTACAGGACAGGGGGAGTTACGAGCAGTACTTC

size: NA
D: NA
J: TRBJ2-7
length: 16
V: TRBV12-3/TRBV12-4
CDR3: CASSFQYFRGLGEQYF
DNA: TGTGCCAGCAGTTTTCAGTATTTTAGGGGGTTAGGCGAGCAGTACTTC

size: NA
D: TRBD1
J: TRBJ2-2
length: 17
V: TRBV10-3
CDR3: CAISDIKDRVSTGELFF
DNA: TGTGCCATCAGTGATATCAAGGACAGGGTGAGCACCGGGGAGCTGTTTTTT

size: NA
D: NA
J: TRBJ2-5
length: 15
V: TRBV15
CDR3: CATSGGGHPGETQYF
DNA: TGTGCCACCAGCGGAGGGGGCCACCCGGGTGAGACCCAGTACTTC

size: few
D: NA
J: TRBJ2-1
length: 15
V: TRBV19
CDR3: CASSLSDRSYNEQFF
DNA: TGTGCCAGTAGTCTAAGCGACAGATCCTACAATGAGCAGTTCTTC

size: NA
D: NA
J: TRBJ1-2
length: 10
V: TRBV29-1
CDR3: CSVWAARYTF
DNA: TGCAGCGTTTGGGCAGCTCGGTACACCTTC

size: few
D: NA
J: TRBJ2-2
length: 13
V: TRBV12-5
CDR3: CASEGRGAGELFF
DNA: TGTGCTAGTGAAGGGCGAGGAGCCGGGGAGCTGTTTTTT

size: few
D: TRBD2
J: TRBJ2-1
length: 16
V: TRBV11-2
CDR3: CASSLFSSGVYNEQFF
DNA: TGTGCCAGCAGCTTATTTAGTAGCGGGGTCTACAATGAGCAGTTCTTC

size: few
D: NA
J: TRBJ2-3
length: 14
V: TRBV2
CDR3: CASTDAEVTDTQYF
DNA: TGTGCCAGCACTGACGCGGAAGTCACAGATACGCAGTATTTT

size: few
D: NA
J: TRBJ2-1
length: 15
V: TRBV12-3/TRBV12-4
CDR3: CASSPVTGWYNEQFF
DNA: TGTGCCAGCAGTCCGGTGACAGGATGGTACAATGAGCAGTTCTTC

size: few
D: NA
J: TRBJ1-4
length: 16
V: TRBV3-1
CDR3: CASSPNLGGTNEKLFF
DNA: TGTGCCAGCAGCCCGAACCTTGGAGGGACGAATGAAAAACTGTTTTTT

size: few
D: TRBD2
J: TRBJ2-3
length: 15
V: TRBV27
CDR3: CASSPGRDRTDTQYF
DNA: TGTGCCAGCAGTCCCGGGAGGGACCGCACAGATACGCAGTATTTT

size: NA
D: NA
J: TRBJ2-5
length: 13
V: TRBV9
CDR3: CASSVGRAETQYF
DNA: TGTGCCAGCAGCGTAGGAAGGGCTGAGACCCAGTACTTC

size: few
D: TRBD1
J: TRBJ2-7
length: 14
V: TRBV12-3/TRBV12-4
CDR3: CASSWDRTDYEQYF
DNA: TGTGCCAGCAGTTGGGACAGGACGGACTACGAGCAGTACTTC

size: few
D: TRBD2
J: TRBJ2-1
length: 14
V: TRBV24-1
CDR3: CATSRAGGRNEQFF
DNA: TGTGCCACCAGTCGAGCGGGGGGAAGAAATGAGCAGTTCTTC

size: few
D: NA
J: TRBJ2-7
length: 14
V: TRBV5-1
CDR3: CASSSTRSSNEQYF
DNA: TGCGCCAGCAGCTCCACTAGGTCGAGCAACGAGCAGTACTTC

size: many
D: NA
J: TRBJ1-1
length: 13
V: TRBV7-2
CDR3: CASSFRGNTEAFF
DNA: TGTGCCAGCAGCTTCAGGGGAAACACTGAAGCTTTCTTT

size: few
D: NA
J: TRBJ2-3
length: 13
V: TRBV2
CDR3: CASSELEGDTQYF
DNA: TGTGCCAGCAGTGAATTGGAAGGAGATACGCAGTATTTT

size: NA
D: NA
J: TRBJ2-3
length: 12
V: TRBV2
CDR3: CASKTYTDTQYF
DNA: TGTGCCAGCAAGACATACACAGATACGCAGTATTTT

size: NA
D: NA
J: TRBJ1-4
length: 16
V: TRBV20-1
CDR3: CCASNRASPTNEKLFF
DNA: TGCTGTGCTAGTAACAGGGCGTCACCAACTAATGAAAAACTGTTTTTT

size: NA
D: TRBD1
J: TRBJ1-5
length: 15
V: TRBV2
CDR3: CASRPDRVSNQPQHF
DNA: TGTGCCAGCAGACCCGACAGGGTGAGCAATCAGCCCCAGCATTTT

size: NA
D: NA
J: TRBJ2-3
length: 15
V: TRBV6-1
CDR3: CASSSFGGLTDTQYF
DNA: TGTGCCAGCAGCTCGTTCGGGGGGCTGACAGATACGCAGTATTTT